These 32 T cell receptor beta chains originate from one sample sequenced in a study of T cell clones after liver transplantation. This table comes from immunoSEQ multiplex PCR, and its TCRdb copy is limited to in-frame clones, with some not included. The sample includes about 33,000 clones, about 93% of them seen just once. This material consisted of CD8+ T cells from blood, taken 12 months after liver transplant. These receptors all stem from a human patient who received a liver transplant. Certain T cells may be donor cells from the graft.

V gene TRBV4-3 combines with J gene TRBJ2-3; D possibly corresponds to TRBD2 (5 bases). This CDR3 contains 16 residues. V was clipped by 0 bases and J by 4 bases, with 14 bases between them. Germline CDR1 and CDR2: LGHNA and YSLEER. The CDR3 reads CASSQDLARLPDTQYF. CDR3 in DNA: TGCGCCAGCAGCCAAGATCTAGCCAGGCTCCCAGATACGCAGTATTTT.

The sample holds a few counts of this clone. The chain links TRBV11-2 to TRBJ2-7; maybe TRBD1 (5 bases). The CDR3 has 15 residues. The V gene's germline CDR1 is SGHAT and CDR2 FQNNGV. The germline V and J ends were trimmed by 0 bases and 6 bases, with 15 bases remaining between them. CDR3 in amino acids: CASSLDGAGISEQYF. Written as DNA, the CDR3 is TGTGCCAGCAGCTTAGATGGGGCAGGGATCAGCGAGCAGTACTTC. The full variable domain, rest sourced from reference TRBV11-2 and TRBJ2-7, is EAGVAQSPRYKIIEKRQSVAFWCNPISGHATLYWYQQILGQGPKLLIQFQNNGVVDDSQLPKDRFSAERLKGVDSTLKIQPAKLEDSAVYLCASSLDGAGISEQYFGPGTRLTVT.

The chain joins TRBV7-9 to TRBJ2-7; 8 positions match TRBD1. Unmatched junction bases numbered 3, after V lost 2 bases and J lost 3 bases. The CDR3 totals 14 residues. Per the germline V gene, CDR1 is SEHNR and CDR2 is FQNEAQ (reference sequence). In DNA form, the CDR3 reads TGTGCCAGCAGCTTACATGACAGGGGCTACGAGCAGTACTTC. Encoded protein: CASSLHDRGYEQYF.

CDR3: CASSPTLTYGGANVLTF. In DNA, the CDR3 is TGTGCCAGCAGTCCTACCTTGACCTATGGTGGGGCCAACGTCCTGACTTTC. This chain links TRBV7-2 with TRBJ2-6; D gene ambiguous. The CDR3 runs to 17 residues. V dropped 6 bases and J dropped 3 bases, with 18 bases sitting between them. CDR1 and CDR2 from the germline V gene are SGHTA and FQGNSA.

This chain joins TRBV4-3 and TRBJ2-1, with 7 nucleotides matching TRBD1. Losses at the gene ends were 0 bases for V and 8 bases for J; bases not matched to a gene: 7. The CDR3 consists of 15 residues. Per germline, CDR1 LGHNA and CDR2 YSLEER. For the CDR3, the DNA is TGCGCCAGCAGCCAAGACAGGGGGAGCCGCGATGAGCAGTTCTTC. Translated: CASSQDRGSRDEQFF.

The chain combines TRBV2 with TRBJ1-4, with D hard to call. The ends were cut back, 7 bases at V and 3 bases at J, with 9 bases in the middle. Germline CDR1 and CDR2: SNHLY and FYNNEI. The CDR3 length is 13 residues. CDR3 DNA sequence: TGTGCCAGCACCGGCTTCTCTAATGAAAAACTGTTTTTT. Amino acids: CASTGFSNEKLFF.

The chain employs TRBV5-6 and TRBJ2-7, with 9 bases aligning to TRBD2. V was clipped by 3 bases and J by 3 bases; unmatched bases: 10. This CDR3 is built from 16 residues. The V gene's germline CDR1 is SGHDT and CDR2 YYEEEE. The CDR3 region is CASSSSIASGIYEQYF. CDR3 in DNA: TGTGCCAGCAGCTCTTCAATCGCTAGCGGGATCTACGAGCAGTACTTC.

The chain links TRBV28 to TRBJ2-7; D not resolved. CDR1 and CDR2 from the germline V gene are MDHEN and SYDVKM. Trimming cost V 7 bases and J 3 bases, with 16 bases left between them. This CDR3 has 14 amino acids. CDR3 sequence: CASNPTTGFYEQYF. The CDR3 DNA reads as TGTGCCAGCAATCCTACGACCGGGTTCTACGAGCAGTACTTC.

V is TRBV5-1 and J is TRBJ2-7; D is possibly TRBD1 (6 bases). In germline, CDR1 is SGHRS, CDR2 YFSETQ. This CDR3 has 14 residues. Trimming stripped 0 bases from V and 4 bases from J, with 11 bases between. The CDR3 DNA follows: TGCGCCAGCAGCTTGGGGCAGGGGCGGTACGAGCAGTACTTC. It codes for CASSLGQGRYEQYF.

V is TRBV28 and J is TRBJ2-6; 8 bases fit TRBD1. Germline lookup yields CDR1 MDHEN and CDR2 SYDVKM. V dropped 0 bases and J dropped 0; count of bases not matched to a gene: 1. This CDR3 is built from 17 residues. CDR3 nucleotide sequence: TGTGCCAGCAGTTTATGGGACAGGGTCTCTGGGGCCAACGTCCTGACTTTC. It encodes CASSLWDRVSGANVLTF.

This clone is classed as medium-sized (0.01 to 0.1%). The chain recombines TRBV9 with TRBJ1-4; 7 bases map to TRBD1. This CDR3 comprises 14 residues. Germline V lookup: CDR1 SGDLS, CDR2 YYNGEE. Trimming took 0 bases from V and 8 from J; bases not matched to a gene: 4. The CDR3 loop reads CASSVEGAAEKLFF. The CDR3, as DNA: TGTGCCAGCAGCGTAGAGGGGGCGGCGGAAAAACTGTTTTTT. The variable domain in full, completed from reference TRBV9 and TRBJ1-4, reads DSGVTQTPKHLITATGQRVTLRCSPRSGDLSVYWYQQSLDQGLQFLIQYYNGEERAKGNILERFSAQQFPDLHSELNLSSLELGDSALYFCASSVEGAAEKLFFGSGTQLSVL.

As for this clone: Other DNA variants within this sample encode the same CDR3. CDR3 protein: CASSPGTGGGYGYTF. CDR3 nucleotides: TGTGCCAGCAGCCCCGGGACAGGGGGCGGGTATGGCTACACCTTC. V usage is TRBV11-3 and J usage is TRBJ1-2; 12 nucleotides line up with TRBD1. Looked up from germline, CDR1 is SGHNT and CDR2 is YENEEA. The CDR3 length is 15 residues. The J segment lost 5 bases and the V segment lost 5 bases, leaving 6 bases of the junction unmatched.

This chain uses TRBV7-3 with TRBJ2-3; D is unclear. The ends were cut back, 5 bases at V and 4 bases at J, with 7 bases in the middle. Germline-derived CDR1 and CDR2 are SGHTA and FQGTGA. The length of the CDR3 is 12 residues. CDR3 DNA sequence: TGTGCCAGCAGCAATTTGGCAGATACGCAGTATTTT. Translation gives CASSNLADTQYF.

The chain carries TRBV4-1 and TRBJ2-1, with 9 bases lining up with TRBD2. Germline assignment: CDR1 MGHRA and CDR2 YSYEKL. The length of the CDR3 is 18 residues. V gave up 0 bases and J gave up 0 bases; unmatched junction bases: 6. In DNA form, the CDR3 reads TGCGCCAGCAGCCAAGATGGGCTAGCGGGGAGCTCCTACAATGAGCAGTTCTTC. Amino acid sequence: CASSQDGLAGSSYNEQFF.

The V call is TRBV11-2, the J call TRBJ2-7; maybe TRBD1 (5 bases). Germline V gives CDR1 SGHAT, CDR2 FQNNGV. Trimming removed 5 bases at V and 7 bases at J, with 12 bases between. The CDR3 is 12 residues long. CDR3: CASSQLRGEQYF. The CDR3 DNA follows: TGTGCCAGCAGCCAACTTAGGGGAGAGCAGTACTTC. Using reference TRBV11-2 and TRBJ2-7 for the parts outside the CDR3, the full variable domain is EAGVAQSPRYKIIEKRQSVAFWCNPISGHATLYWYQQILGQGPKLLIQFQNNGVVDDSQLPKDRFSAERLKGVDSTLKIQPAKLEDSAVYLCASSQLRGEQYFGPGTRLTVT.

In its sample, this clone ranks as medium-sized (0.01 to 0.1%). The chain links TRBV19 to TRBJ2-7; a possible D gene is TRBD1 (6 bases). Between the trimmed V and J ends, which lost 3 bases and 3 bases, there was a span of 15 bases. The CDR3 totals 15 residues. CDR1 LNHDA and CDR2 SQIVND come from the germline V gene (reference sequence). CDR3 in DNA: TGTGCCAGTAGTATGGGAAGGGGGTCCCTCTACGAGCAGTACTTC. It is translated as CASSMGRGSLYEQYF.

This rearrangement joins TRBV11-2 to TRBJ1-1; TRBD1 matches at 7 bases. CDR1 is SGHAT and CDR2 is FQNNGV in the germline V gene. The length of the CDR3 is 14 residues. Losses at the gene ends were 0 bases for V and 5 bases for J; bases not matched to a gene: 3. Here the CDR3 reads CASSLEHRGTEAFF. In nucleotides, the CDR3 is TGTGCCAGCAGCTTAGAACACAGGGGAACTGAAGCTTTCTTT.

The chain is built from TRBV4-1 and TRBJ2-2; D is unclear. From germline, CDR1 is MGHRA and CDR2 YSYEKL. Trimming cost V 2 bases and J 2 bases, with 6 bases left between them. This CDR3 spans 14 amino acids. The CDR3 region is CASSQKTNTGELFF. CDR3 nucleotide sequence: TGCGCCAGCAGCCAAAAGACTAACACCGGGGAGCTGTTTTTT.

As to this clone: Because it lacks the conserved phenylalanine or tryptophan at the end, this CDR3 is likely a read error. It is unclear where the CDR3 begins or ends on the DNA, so no DNA is shown, and the CDR3 is as TCRdb lists it. The chain employs TRBV7-7 and TRBJ2-7; no DNA check was done on the table's D call, TRBD2. Germline CDR1 reads SSHAT; CDR2 reads FNYEAQ (reference sequence). The CDR3 region is 11 residues in length, termini included. The CDR3: CASSLILAGSS.

The chain recombines TRBV15 with TRBJ2-7, with TRBD1 as a possible D gene (6 bases). This CDR3 comprises 14 residues. CDR1 is LNHNV, CDR2 YYDKDF, per germline (reference sequence). The germline V and J ends were trimmed by 5 bases and 8 bases, with 19 bases remaining between them. The CDR3 sequence is CATSLGGDTGKQYF. In nucleotides, the CDR3 is TGTGCCACCAGCCTTGGGGGAGACACAGGGAAGCAGTACTTC.

V is TRBV6-5 and J is TRBJ1-5, with a tentative D call TRBD1 (5 bases). The CDR3 runs 15 residues. Looked up from germline, CDR1 is MNHEY and CDR2 is SVGAGI. Trimming removed 6 bases at V and 4 bases at J, with 16 bases between. CDR3 sequence: CASSPGVGRNQPQHF. In nucleotides, the CDR3 is TGTGCCAGCAGCCCGGGGGTCGGGAGAAATCAGCCCCAGCATTTT.

V is TRBV6-4 and J is TRBJ2-7; D gene uncertain. The CDR3 is 18 residues long. Germline V lookup: CDR1 MRHNA, CDR2 SNTAGT. V dropped 0 bases and J dropped 2 bases, with 20 bases sitting between them. The CDR3 region has the DNA TGTGCCAGCAGTGACTCGAGAGCCACCCAAAAATGTACCTACGAGCAGTACTTC. The encoded protein is CASSDSRATQKCTYEQYF.

The chain has TRBV7-2 and TRBJ2-5; TRBD1 aligns across 9 bases. The CDR3 length is 16 residues. Unmatched junction bases numbered 9, after V lost 5 bases and J lost 2 bases. Germline V gene lookup returns CDR1 SGHTA and CDR2 FQGNSA. The CDR3 protein is CASSLRTGAPQETQYF. The CDR3 region has the DNA TGTGCCAGCAGCCTAAGGACAGGGGCCCCACAAGAGACCCAGTACTTC.

The V call is TRBV2, the J call TRBJ1-1; 7 nucleotides align to TRBD1. CDR1 and CDR2 from the germline V gene are SNHLY and FYNNEI. The CDR3 sequence is 12 residues long. V dropped 3 bases and J dropped 6; count of bases not matched to a gene: 1. CDR3: CASSEDRPEAFF. CDR3 nucleotides: TGTGCCAGCAGTGAGGACAGGCCTGAAGCTTTCTTT.

This clone appeared a single time. The chain employs TRBV27 and TRBJ2-1, with 12 bases identical to TRBD2. Germline V gives CDR1 MNHEY, CDR2 SMNVEV (reference sequence). The junction had 5 bases not matched to a gene; V was cut back by 5 bases and J by 15 bases. This CDR3 is 12 amino acids long. DNA of the CDR3: TGTGCCAGCAGTGTAACTAGCGGGAGGCGGTTCTTC. Translating it yields CASSVTSGRRFF.

The chain has TRBV27 and TRBJ2-5; D is perhaps TRBD1 or TRBD2 (5 bases each). Germline values: CDR1 MNHEY, CDR2 SMNVEV (reference sequence). V lost 6 bases to trimming and J lost 3 bases, with 20 bases between them. CDR3 length: 16 residues. CDR3 DNA sequence: TGTGCCAGCAGCTCTTCGGGACCCTTGGAGGAAGAGACCCAGTACTTC. This sequence encodes CASSSSGPLEEETQYF.

V and J are TRBV27 and TRBJ2-7; 11 nucleotides line up with TRBD1. Germline values: CDR1 MNHEY, CDR2 SMNVEV (reference sequence). V dropped 5 bases and J dropped 4; count of bases not matched to a gene: 7. This CDR3 contains 15 residues. Written as DNA, the CDR3 is TGTGCCAGCAGTCCCAACCGGGACAGGGGGTACGAGCAGTACTTC. Translating gives CASSPNRDRGYEQYF.

Written as DNA, the CDR3 is TGTGCCATCAGTGAGGAAAGGGCCTACGAGCAGTACTTC. Translated, it gives CAISEERAYEQYF. The V call is TRBV10-3, the J call TRBJ2-7; D call uncertain. Per germline, CDR1 ENHRY and CDR2 SYGVKD. The CDR3 runs to 13 residues. V was pared by 2 bases and J by 2 bases, with 7 bases between.

V gene TRBV28 combines with J gene TRBJ1-1; 7 bases map to TRBD1. The germline V gene encodes CDR1 MDHEN and CDR2 SYDVKM. V dropped 5 bases and J dropped 1; count of bases not matched to a gene: 16. The CDR3 loop spans 18 amino acids. The CDR3 DNA is TGTGCCAGCAGTACCGGGACAGTTTTACTGAAGGGGAACACTGAAGCTTTCTTT. This codes for CASSTGTVLLKGNTEAFF.

The CDR3 DNA is TGTGCCAGCAGCCAAGGGTTTTCGCAGGGGGCCGGGGAGCTGTTTTTT. It encodes CASSQGFSQGAGELFF. V and J are TRBV14 and TRBJ2-2; 7 nucleotides line up with TRBD1. The CDR3 is made up of 16 amino acids. Trimming at V came to 1 base and at J to 6 bases, leaving 8 bases not matched to a gene. Germline assignment: CDR1 SGHDN and CDR2 FVKESK.

This chain links TRBV4-1 with TRBJ2-7; 10 bases line up with TRBD2. Unmatched junction bases numbered 5, after V lost 4 bases and J lost 2 bases. The CDR3 runs to 15 residues. Per germline, CDR1 MGHRA and CDR2 YSYEKL. CDR3 protein: CASSLQREGPYEQYF. Written as DNA, the CDR3 is TGCGCCAGCAGCCTCCAGCGGGAGGGGCCCTACGAGCAGTACTTC.

This chain connects TRBV19 to TRBJ2-7; perhaps TRBD1 as D (5 bases). The germline CDR1 and CDR2 sequences are LNHDA and SQIVND (reference sequence). With 6 bases removed from V and 0 bases from J, the gap between germline ends came to 12 bases. This CDR3 has 14 residues. The DNA of the CDR3 is TGTGCCAGTAGCCCTGACAGTGCCTCCTACGAGCAGTACTTC. It codes for CASSPDSASYEQYF.